Below, 25 T cell receptor beta chains from the same sample are listed, as sequenced in a study of blood T cell repertoires in COVID-19. Generated by immunoSEQ multiplex PCR, the TCRdb table keeps only in-frame clones and is missing some. The table shows some 200,000 clones, with more than 75% occurring only once. What was sequenced was peripheral blood. The receptors were sampled from a woman aged 18 to 35 who had recovered from COVID-19.

The CDR3 coding sequence is TGTGCCAGGGTGGGGGGGAGCTCCTACAATGAGCAGTTCTTC. It codes for CARVGGSSYNEQFF. The J gene is TRBJ2-1, the V gene TRBV2; 7 positions match TRBD2. Germline CDR1 is SNHLY and CDR2 is FYNNEI. J was trimmed by 0 bases and V by 9 bases; bases with no gene match: 5. This CDR3 contains 14 residues.

J is TRBJ2-1 and V is TRBV7-9; D remains ambiguous. The V gene's germline CDR1 is SEHNR and CDR2 FQNEAQ (reference sequence). V was clipped by 5 bases and J by 6 bases, with 14 bases between them. The CDR3 has 14 residues. CDR3 coding DNA: TGTGCCAGCAGCCCCGGAGTCTGGCCCAATGAGCAGTTCTTC. Translating gives CASSPGVWPNEQFF.

This clone appeared a few times. This chain links TRBV25-1 with TRBJ2-3; weak D call: TRBD2 (5 bases). The germline V gene encodes CDR1 MGHDK and CDR2 SYGVNS. The V end was cut by 1 base, the J end by 2 bases, with 10 bases between. This CDR3 is built from 15 residues. The CDR3 sequence: CASSELGSPTDTQYF. CDR3 DNA sequence: TGTGCCAGCAGTGAATTGGGGAGCCCCACAGATACGCAGTATTTT.

On this clone: This specimen includes other DNA sequences encoding the same CDR3. The chain has TRBV6-2 or TRBV6-3 and TRBJ2-7, with TRBD2 matching 8 bases. V was clipped by 2 bases and J by 4 bases; unmatched bases: 4. CDR3 size: 14 residues. The germline V gene encodes CDR1 MNHEY and CDR2 SVGEGT. CDR3 sequence reads: CASSYGAGGYEQYV. The CDR3 bases are TGTGCCAGCAGTTACGGGGCGGGAGGATACGAGCAGTACGTC.

The chain recombines TRBV5-5 with TRBJ1-6; D is undetermined. The CDR3 runs to 13 residues. The germline V and J ends were trimmed by 0 bases and 7 bases, with 5 bases remaining between them. The germline V gene encodes CDR1 SGHKS and CDR2 YYEKEE (reference sequence). The CDR3 protein is CASSLGANSPLHF. In DNA, the CDR3 is TGTGCCAGCAGCTTGGGCGCGAATTCACCCCTCCACTTT.

A single count supports this clone. This chain connects TRBV12-5 to TRBJ1-1; the D gene is possibly TRBD1 (5 bases). Germline CDR1 is LGHNT and CDR2 is FRNRAP. The CDR3 covers 11 residues. V lost 2 bases to trimming and J lost 7 bases, with 5 bases between them. The CDR3 region is CASGLQGEAFF. The CDR3 nucleotides read TGTGCTAGTGGTTTGCAGGGTGAAGCTTTCTTT.

The chain recombines TRBV6-5 with TRBJ2-1; 11 bases align to TRBD2. This CDR3 spans 14 amino acids. Germline loops: CDR1 MNHEY, CDR2 SVGAGI. With V trimmed by 9 bases and J by 4 bases, 5 bases remained unmatched. The CDR3 is CASRTSGGYNEQFF. Written as DNA, the CDR3 is TGTGCCAGTCGCACTAGCGGGGGTTACAATGAGCAGTTCTTC.

This chain links TRBV4-1 with TRBJ2-5, with TRBD2 matching over 15 bases. This CDR3 is built from 16 residues. Germline CDR1 is MGHRA and CDR2 is YSYEKL. The V segment lost 4 bases and the J segment 1 base; nucleotides outside the gene matches: 1. CDR3 loop: CASSPGLAGGQETQYF. CDR3 nucleotide sequence: TGCGCCAGCAGCCCGGGACTAGCGGGGGGCCAAGAGACCCAGTACTTC.

The chain employs TRBV10-3 and TRBJ1-1; D possibly corresponds to TRBD1 (5 bases). The CDR3 consists of 13 residues. Germline loops: CDR1 ENHRY, CDR2 SYGVKD. The V and J ends lost 3 bases and 6 bases respectively, with 11 bases between them. CDR3 sequence reads: CAISEGTGAEAFF. CDR3 coding DNA: TGTGCCATCAGTGAAGGGACGGGGGCTGAAGCTTTCTTT.

This chain links TRBV3-1 (or the pseudogene TRBV3-2) with TRBJ1-5, with D possibly TRBD1 on 6 matching bases. V was clipped by 4 bases and J by 3 bases, with 10 bases between them. CDR1 and CDR2 (germline): LGHDT, YNNKEL (reference sequence). CDR3 length: 14 amino acids. Written as DNA, the CDR3 is TGTGCCAGCAGCCTGGGGGCAGCCAATCAGCCCCAGCATTTT. Translating gives CASSLGAANQPQHF.

The chain employs TRBV5-4 and TRBJ2-1, with D possibly being TRBD2 (6 bases). Germline V gene data show CDR1 as SGHNT and CDR2 as YYREEE (reference sequence). V was shortened by 0 bases and J by 0 bases, with 16 bases between the two germline ends. CDR3 size: 18 residues. The CDR3 nucleotides read TGTGCCAGCAGCTTGGGGGCCGCTAGCGACCCCTCCTACAATGAGCAGTTCTTC. It encodes CASSLGAASDPSYNEQFF. The variable domain in full, with the rest retrieved from reference TRBV5-4 and TRBJ2-1, is ETGVTQSPTHLIKTRGQQVTLRCSSQSGHNTVSWYQQALGQGPQFIFQYYREEENGRGNFPPRFSGLQFPNYSSELNVNALELDDSALYLCASSLGAASDPSYNEQFFGPGTRLTVL.

The chain has TRBV7-2 and TRBJ2-1, with 16 positions matching TRBD2. Unmatched junction bases numbered 9, after V lost 4 bases and J lost 15 bases. Germline assignment: CDR1 SGHTA and CDR2 FQGNSA. The CDR3 length is 15 residues. The CDR3 DNA follows: TGTGCCAGCAGCTCGGGACTAGCGGGAGGGCTGGATCGGTTCTTC. It codes for CASSSGLAGGLDRFF.

The gene calls are TRBV30 and TRBJ1-1, with a tentative D call TRBD1 (5 bases). Germline V gene lookup returns CDR1 GTSNPN and CDR2 SVGIG (reference sequence). The CDR3 extends over 14 amino acids. Trimming removed 1 base from V and 2 bases from J, with 11 bases in between. CDR3 sequence (DNA): TGTGCCTGGAGTGGAGACAGCATAAACACTGAAGCTTTCTTT. It yields the protein CAWSGDSINTEAFF.

The CDR3 protein is CASSRGGLSRWTDTQYF. The CDR3 region has the DNA TGTGCCAGCAGCCGAGGCGGCCTCTCCCGTTGGACAGATACGCAGTATTTT. The chain carries TRBV7-3 and TRBJ2-3; D is unclear. Germline V gene lookup returns CDR1 SGHTA and CDR2 FQGTGA. Between the trimmed V and J ends, which lost 5 bases and 3 bases, there was a span of 21 bases. This CDR3 has 17 amino acids.

The chain couples TRBV7-9 to TRBJ2-3, with 9 bases identical to TRBD2. This CDR3 spans 17 amino acids. J gave up 2 bases and V 8 bases, and 14 bases lay outside the gene matches. Germline V gene data show CDR1 as SEHNR and CDR2 as FQNEAQ (reference sequence). CDR3 DNA sequence: TGTGCCAGCTCAGGGAGCGGCGGGGGGGAACACACAGATACGCAGTATTTT. Protein product: CASSGSGGGEHTDTQYF.

V usage is TRBV2 and J usage is TRBJ2-7, with 10 nucleotides matching TRBD1. Looked up from germline, CDR1 is SNHLY and CDR2 is FYNNEI. The trim removed 7 bases at V and 6 bases at J, leaving 6 bases unmatched. The CDR3 extends over 13 amino acids. Written as DNA, the CDR3 is TGTGCCAGCAATGGGGACAGGGGAGGCGAGCAGTACGTC. Encoded protein: CASNGDRGGEQYV.

V gene TRBV7-8 combines with J gene TRBJ1-5, with D tentatively TRBD1 (5 bases). Looked up from germline, CDR1 is SGHVS and CDR2 is FQNEAQ. Trimming pared 11 bases from V and 4 bases from J, leaving 15 bases between. This CDR3 has 13 amino acids. Here the CDR3 reads CAGGWDSNQPQHF. The CDR3, as DNA: TGTGCCGGCGGTTGGGACTCTAATCAGCCCCAGCATTTT.

The rearrangement uses TRBV11-2 and TRBJ1-6; no firm D call. V was cut by 3 bases and J by 7 bases, with 7 bases left in between. The CDR3 consists of 13 residues. Germline V gene lookup returns CDR1 SGHAT and CDR2 FQNNGV. The CDR3 loop reads CASSLRINSPLHF. The CDR3 DNA reads as TGTGCCAGCAGCTTGAGGATCAATTCACCCCTCCACTTT.

The V gene is TRBV11-2, the J gene TRBJ2-7; no firm D call. Trimming shortened V by 0 bases and J by 0 bases, and 12 bases separated the two germline ends. The CDR3 sequence is 16 residues long. Germline-derived CDR1 and CDR2 are SGHAT and FQNNGV. The CDR3 loop is CASSLESPAGSYEQYF. In DNA, the CDR3 is TGTGCCAGCAGCTTAGAGAGCCCAGCAGGCTCCTACGAGCAGTACTTC.

This clone was detected once. The gene calls are TRBV20-1 and TRBJ2-1; 9 nucleotides line up with TRBD1. CDR1 is DFQATT, CDR2 SNEGSKA, per germline (reference sequence). Trimming at V came to 3 bases and at J to 2 bases, leaving 8 bases not matched to a gene. The CDR3 has 16 residues. The CDR3 region has the DNA TGCAGTGCTAGTCGGGACAGGGATATTACCTACAATGAGCAGTTCTTC. Its translation: CSASRDRDITYNEQFF.

This chain connects TRBV7-9 to TRBJ2-7; D is undetermined. CDR1 and CDR2 (germline): SEHNR, FQNEAQ (reference sequence). This CDR3 spans 12 amino acids. Trimming cost V 1 base and J 6 bases, with 7 bases left between them. CDR3 sequence: CASSLGNTEQYF. The DNA for the CDR3 is TGTGCCAGCAGCTTAGGCAACACCGAGCAGTACTTC.

The gene calls are TRBV28 and TRBJ2-3, with 8 bases identical to TRBD2. The germline V gene encodes CDR1 MDHEN and CDR2 SYDVKM. The V gene end was trimmed by 2 bases and the J gene end by 4 bases; junction bases not matched to a gene: 5. CDR3 length: 15 amino acids. CDR3 loop: CASSLRGGLSDTQYF. The CDR3 coding sequence is TGTGCCAGCAGTTTACGGGGGGGGCTCTCAGATACGCAGTATTTT.

The chain recombines TRBV9 with TRBJ1-5, with 10 bases lining up with TRBD1. J gave up 5 bases and V 0 bases, and 2 bases lay outside the gene matches. This CDR3 comprises 15 residues. CDR1 and CDR2 from the germline V gene are SGDLS and YYNGEE. The CDR3 DNA sequence: TGTGCCAGCAGCGTAGGGGGGACAGGGGATCAGCCCCAGCATTTT. Amino acids: CASSVGGTGDQPQHF.

This chain connects TRBV9 to TRBJ2-7, with TRBD2 matching 9 bases. Germline values: CDR1 SGDLS, CDR2 YYNGEE. Trimming removed 0 bases from V and 2 bases from J; junction bases left unmatched: 3. CDR3 length: 15 residues. The CDR3 loop is CASSVGLAVAYEQYF. DNA for the CDR3: TGTGCCAGCAGCGTAGGACTAGCGGTGGCCTACGAGCAGTACTTC.

The J gene is TRBJ1-1, the V gene TRBV5-5; D gene unclear. Germline V CDR1 and CDR2: SGHKS, YYEKEE (reference sequence). V was clipped by 6 bases and J by 6 bases, with 18 bases between them. The CDR3 is made up of 14 amino acids. As DNA, the CDR3 is TGTGCCAGCACCCCGTCCCCGGGAAAATCTGAAGCTTTCTTT. Translated, it gives CASTPSPGKSEAFF.